This T cell receptor (beta chain) was observed in a study of T cell repertoires in cytomegalovirus infection. Whole-study context: It can be stated that public TCR beta signatures indicated CMV infection as well as a matching HLA type.

For this clonotype: What it recognizes is unknown.

Via MiXCR, TCRdb re-called the reads, giving one row per CDR3 protein. Among some 560,000 distinct CDR3 sequences listed, approximately 40% were seen once. This specimen was cultured PBMCs, taken from culture after CMV antigen stimulation. The origin of this receptor is a human donor in good health (CMV status not recorded). Some clones in this sample may be carry-over from other donors' samples.

The CDR3 sequence: CASSRLTRRETQYF. The CDR3 DNA reads TGTGCCAGCAGCCGGCTGACCCGACGGGAGACCCAGTACTTC. The rearrangement joins TRBV3-1 to TRBJ2-5; the D is unclear. V lost 4 bases and J 5 bases, leaving 14 bases between the germline ends. The CDR3 consists of 14 residues. Germline V gene sequence: CDR1 LGHDT, CDR2 YNNKEL (reference sequence).